This T cell receptor (beta chain) emerged from a study of blood T cells in healthy people across ages. Study context: Per two T cells, about one barcoded beta molecule was captured through template switching.

Primed by a sample-barcoded 5' primer and a J-beta primer mix, a second PCR proceeded for about 6 to 11 cycles. The study obtained at least 2.5 million CDR3-containing paired-end reads from every sample. TCRdb fed the 5' RACE reads into MiXCR, producing one record per CDR3 protein. The data contain about 1.5 million distinct CDR3 sequences, approximately 42% of them seen just once; the ten biggest clones take up more than 4%. J was trimmed by 5 bases and V by 6 bases; bases with no gene match: 11. CDR3 size: 17 residues. Germline V lookup: CDR1 KGHDR, CDR2 SFDVKD. Sequences were obtained from blood. The chain carries TRBV24-1 and TRBJ2-5; 13 bases align to TRBD2. The receptor was derived from a woman between 18 and 30 years old in good health. In DNA, the CDR3 is TGTGCCACCAGTTTAGGGACTAGCGGGGCTTGTAGGGAGACCCAGTACTTC. Its protein product is CATSLGTSGACRETQYF.